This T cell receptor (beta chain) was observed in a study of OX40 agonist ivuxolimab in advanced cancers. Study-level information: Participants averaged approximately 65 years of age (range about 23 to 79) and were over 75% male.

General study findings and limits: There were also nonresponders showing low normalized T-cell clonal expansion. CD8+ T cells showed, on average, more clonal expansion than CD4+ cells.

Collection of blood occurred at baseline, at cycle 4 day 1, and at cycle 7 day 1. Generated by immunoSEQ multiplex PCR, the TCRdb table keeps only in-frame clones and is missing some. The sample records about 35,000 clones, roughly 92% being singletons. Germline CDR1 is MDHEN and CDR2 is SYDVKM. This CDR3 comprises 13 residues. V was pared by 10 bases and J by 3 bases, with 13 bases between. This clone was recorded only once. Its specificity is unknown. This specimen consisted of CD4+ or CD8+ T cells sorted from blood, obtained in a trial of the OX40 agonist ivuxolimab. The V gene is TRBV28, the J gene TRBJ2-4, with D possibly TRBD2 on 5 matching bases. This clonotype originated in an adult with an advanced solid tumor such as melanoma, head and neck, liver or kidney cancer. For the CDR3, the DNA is TGTGCCACCACGGACTTCTTCAAAAACATTCAGTACTTC. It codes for CATTDFFKNIQYF. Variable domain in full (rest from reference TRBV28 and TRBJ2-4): DVKVTQSSRYLVKRTGEKVFLECVQDMDHENMFWYRQDPGLGLRLIYFSYDVKMKEKGDIPEGYSVSREKKERFSLILESASTNQTSMYLCATTDFFKNIQYFGAGTRLSVL.